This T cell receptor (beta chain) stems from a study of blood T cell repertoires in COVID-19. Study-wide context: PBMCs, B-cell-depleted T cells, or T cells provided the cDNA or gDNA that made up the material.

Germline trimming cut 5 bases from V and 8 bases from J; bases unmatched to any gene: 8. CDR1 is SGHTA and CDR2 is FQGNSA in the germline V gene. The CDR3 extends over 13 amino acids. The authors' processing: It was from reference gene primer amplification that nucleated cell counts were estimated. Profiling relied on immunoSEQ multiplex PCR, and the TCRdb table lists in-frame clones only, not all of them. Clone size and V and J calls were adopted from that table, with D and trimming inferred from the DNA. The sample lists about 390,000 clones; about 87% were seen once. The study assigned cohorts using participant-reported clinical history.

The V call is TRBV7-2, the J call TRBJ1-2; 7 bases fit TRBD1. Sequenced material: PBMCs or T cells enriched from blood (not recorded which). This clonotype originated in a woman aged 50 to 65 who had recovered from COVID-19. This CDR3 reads CASSDFRGQGYTF. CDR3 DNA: TGTGCCAGCAGCGATTTCAGGGGACAGGGCTACACCTTC.